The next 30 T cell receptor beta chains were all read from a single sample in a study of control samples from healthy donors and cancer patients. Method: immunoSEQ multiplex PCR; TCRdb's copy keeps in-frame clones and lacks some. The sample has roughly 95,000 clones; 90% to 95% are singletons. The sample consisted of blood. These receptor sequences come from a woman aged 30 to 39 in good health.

The chain's CDR3 is CASSGGTGNPYF. In nucleotides, the CDR3 is TGCGCCAGCAGCGGTGGGACAGGGAATCCGTACTTC. The rearrangement joins TRBV5-1 to TRBJ2-7; TRBD1 aligns across 9 bases. Trimming at V came to 4 bases and at J to 12 bases, leaving 8 bases not matched to a gene. Germline V gene lookup returns CDR1 SGHRS and CDR2 YFSETQ. This CDR3 contains 12 residues.

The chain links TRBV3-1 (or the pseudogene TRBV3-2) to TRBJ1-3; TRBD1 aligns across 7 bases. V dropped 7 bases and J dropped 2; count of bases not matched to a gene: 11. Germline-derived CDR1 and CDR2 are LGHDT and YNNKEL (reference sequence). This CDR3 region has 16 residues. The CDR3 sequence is CASTPGQSQTGNTIYF. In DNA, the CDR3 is TGTGCCAGCACCCCGGGACAGAGTCAAACTGGAAACACCATATATTTT.

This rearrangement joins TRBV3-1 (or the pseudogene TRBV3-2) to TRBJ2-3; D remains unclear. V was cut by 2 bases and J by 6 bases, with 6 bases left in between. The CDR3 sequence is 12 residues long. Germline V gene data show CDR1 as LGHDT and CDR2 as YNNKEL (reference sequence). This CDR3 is CASSQFGDTQYF. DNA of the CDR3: TGTGCCAGCAGCCAATTCGGCGATACGCAGTATTTT.

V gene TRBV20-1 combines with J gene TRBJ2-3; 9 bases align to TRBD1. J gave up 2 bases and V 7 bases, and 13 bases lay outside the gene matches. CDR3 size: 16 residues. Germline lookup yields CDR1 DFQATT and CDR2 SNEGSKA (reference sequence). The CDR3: CSVTDRDRASTDTQYF. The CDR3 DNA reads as TGCAGTGTTACTGACCGGGACAGGGCTTCCACAGATACGCAGTATTTT.

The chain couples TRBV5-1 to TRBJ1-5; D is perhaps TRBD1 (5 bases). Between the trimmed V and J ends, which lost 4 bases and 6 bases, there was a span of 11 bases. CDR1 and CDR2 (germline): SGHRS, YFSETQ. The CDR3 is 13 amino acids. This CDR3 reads CASSEGPGQPQHF. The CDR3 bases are TGCGCCAGCAGCGAGGGGCCGGGTCAGCCCCAGCATTTT.

The DNA of the CDR3 is TGTGCCAGCAGCCAACAGGGGGCCTACGAGCAGTACTTC. Amino acid sequence: CASSQQGAYEQYF. The rearrangement uses TRBV5-5 and TRBJ2-7; 8 bases are a match to TRBD1. The CDR3 has 13 amino acids. The germline gives CDR1 SGHKS, CDR2 YYEKEE (reference sequence). J was trimmed by 2 bases and V by 4 bases; bases with no gene match: 2.

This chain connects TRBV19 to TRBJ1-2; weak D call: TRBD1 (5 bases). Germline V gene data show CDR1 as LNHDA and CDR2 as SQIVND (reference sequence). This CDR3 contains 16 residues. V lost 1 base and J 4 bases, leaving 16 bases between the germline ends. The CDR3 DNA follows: TGTGCCAGTAGTATAGCAACGGGGCGGATGATCTATGGCTACACCTTC. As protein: CASSIATGRMIYGYTF.

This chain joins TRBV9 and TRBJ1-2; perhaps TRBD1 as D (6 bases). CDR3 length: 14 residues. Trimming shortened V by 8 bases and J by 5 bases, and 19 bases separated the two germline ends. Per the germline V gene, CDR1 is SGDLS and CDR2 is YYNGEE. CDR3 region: CASTPGAGEYGYTF. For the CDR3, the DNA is TGTGCCAGTACCCCCGGGGCAGGGGAGTATGGCTACACCTTC.

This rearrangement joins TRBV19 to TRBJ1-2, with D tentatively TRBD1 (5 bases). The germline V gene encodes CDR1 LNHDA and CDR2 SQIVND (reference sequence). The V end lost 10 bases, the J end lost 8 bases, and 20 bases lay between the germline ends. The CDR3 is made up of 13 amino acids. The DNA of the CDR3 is TGTGCCACCTCCCGGGACCTTCAAAGCGGCTACACCTTC. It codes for CATSRDLQSGYTF.

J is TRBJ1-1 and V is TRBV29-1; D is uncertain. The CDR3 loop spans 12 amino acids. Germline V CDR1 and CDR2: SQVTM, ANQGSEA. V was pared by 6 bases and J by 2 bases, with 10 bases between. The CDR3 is CSVVSGNTEAFF. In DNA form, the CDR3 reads TGCAGCGTCGTTTCGGGTAACACTGAAGCTTTCTTT.

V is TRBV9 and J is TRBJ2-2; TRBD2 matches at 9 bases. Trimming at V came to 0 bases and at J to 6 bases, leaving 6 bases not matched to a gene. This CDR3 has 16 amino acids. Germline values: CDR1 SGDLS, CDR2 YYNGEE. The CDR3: CASSVGAGGFSGELFF. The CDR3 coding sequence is TGTGCCAGCAGCGTAGGAGCGGGAGGCTTCTCCGGGGAGCTGTTTTTT.

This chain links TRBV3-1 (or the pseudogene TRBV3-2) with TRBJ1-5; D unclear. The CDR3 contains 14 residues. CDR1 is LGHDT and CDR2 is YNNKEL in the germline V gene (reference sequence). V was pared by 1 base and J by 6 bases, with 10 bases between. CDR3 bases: TGTGCCAGCAGCCAAGGGACTTTCGGTCAGCCCCAGCATTTT. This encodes CASSQGTFGQPQHF.

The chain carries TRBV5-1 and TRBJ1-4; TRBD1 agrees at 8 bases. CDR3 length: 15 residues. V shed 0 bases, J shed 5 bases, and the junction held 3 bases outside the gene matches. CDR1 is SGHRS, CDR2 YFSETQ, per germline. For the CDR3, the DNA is TGCGCCAGCAGCTTGGGACAGGGGACAAATGAAAAACTGTTTTTT. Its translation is CASSLGQGTNEKLFF.

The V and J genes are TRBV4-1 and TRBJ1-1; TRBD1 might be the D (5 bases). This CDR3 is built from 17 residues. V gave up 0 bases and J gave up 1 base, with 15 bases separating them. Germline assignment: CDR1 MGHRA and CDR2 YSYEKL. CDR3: CASSQDRARGENTEAFF. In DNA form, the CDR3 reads TGCGCCAGCAGCCAAGATCGGGCCAGAGGGGAGAACACTGAAGCTTTCTTT.

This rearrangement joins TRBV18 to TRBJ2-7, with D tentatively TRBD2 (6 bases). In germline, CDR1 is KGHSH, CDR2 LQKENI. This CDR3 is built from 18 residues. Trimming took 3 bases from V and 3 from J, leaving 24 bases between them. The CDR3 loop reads CASSPGVNNGGVYYEQYF. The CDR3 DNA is TGTGCCAGCTCACCCGGGGTGAACAACGGGGGAGTTTACTACGAGCAGTACTTC.

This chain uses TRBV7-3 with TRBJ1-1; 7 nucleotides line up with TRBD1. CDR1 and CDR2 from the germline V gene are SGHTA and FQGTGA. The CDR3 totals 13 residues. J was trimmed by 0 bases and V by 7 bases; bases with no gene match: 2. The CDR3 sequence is CASTQGVNTEAFF. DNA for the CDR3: TGTGCCAGCACCCAGGGGGTGAACACTGAAGCTTTCTTT.

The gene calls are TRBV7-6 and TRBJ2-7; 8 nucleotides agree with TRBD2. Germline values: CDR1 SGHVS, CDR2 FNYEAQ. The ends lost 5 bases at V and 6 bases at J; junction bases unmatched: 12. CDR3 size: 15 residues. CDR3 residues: CASSRDRAGVSEQYF. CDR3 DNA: TGTGCCAGCAGCAGAGACCGAGCGGGAGTCTCCGAGCAGTACTTC.

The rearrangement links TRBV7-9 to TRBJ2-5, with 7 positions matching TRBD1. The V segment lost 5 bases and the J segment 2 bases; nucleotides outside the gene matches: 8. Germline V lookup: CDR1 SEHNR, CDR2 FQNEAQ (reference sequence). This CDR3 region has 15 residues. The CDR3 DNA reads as TGTGCCAGCAGCGCCTGGACAGGTTCTCAAGAGACCCAGTACTTC. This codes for CASSAWTGSQETQYF. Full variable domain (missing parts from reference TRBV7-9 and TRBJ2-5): DTGVSQNPRHKITKRGQNVTFRCDPISEHNRLYWYRQTLGQGPEFLTYFQNEAQLEKSRLLSDRFSAERPKGSFSTLEIQRTEQGDSAMYLCASSAWTGSQETQYFGPGTRLLVL.

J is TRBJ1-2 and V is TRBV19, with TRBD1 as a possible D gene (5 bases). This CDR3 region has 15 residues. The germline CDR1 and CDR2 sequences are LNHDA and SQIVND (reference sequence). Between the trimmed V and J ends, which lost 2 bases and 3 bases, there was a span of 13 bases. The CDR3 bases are TGTGCCAGTAGTATAATGTGGGGCTCCGACTATGGCTACACCTTC. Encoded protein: CASSIMWGSDYGYTF.

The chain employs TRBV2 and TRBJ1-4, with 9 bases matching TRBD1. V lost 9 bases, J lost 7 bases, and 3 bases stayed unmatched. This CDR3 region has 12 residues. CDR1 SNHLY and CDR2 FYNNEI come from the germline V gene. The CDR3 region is CARGQGLEKLFF. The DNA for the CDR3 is TGTGCCAGGGGACAGGGACTTGAAAAACTGTTTTTT.

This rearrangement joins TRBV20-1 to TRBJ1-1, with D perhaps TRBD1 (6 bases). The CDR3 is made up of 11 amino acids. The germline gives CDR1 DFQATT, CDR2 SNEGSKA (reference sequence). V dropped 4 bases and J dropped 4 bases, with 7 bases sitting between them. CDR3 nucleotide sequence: TGCAGTGCTAACAGGGTCACTGAAGCTTTCTTT. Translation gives CSANRVTEAFF.

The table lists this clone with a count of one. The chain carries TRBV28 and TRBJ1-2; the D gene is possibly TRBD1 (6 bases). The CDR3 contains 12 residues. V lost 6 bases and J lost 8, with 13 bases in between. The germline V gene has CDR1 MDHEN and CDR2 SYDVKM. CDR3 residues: CASREGGVGYTF. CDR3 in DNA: TGTGCCAGCAGGGAGGGGGGCGTGGGCTACACCTTC.

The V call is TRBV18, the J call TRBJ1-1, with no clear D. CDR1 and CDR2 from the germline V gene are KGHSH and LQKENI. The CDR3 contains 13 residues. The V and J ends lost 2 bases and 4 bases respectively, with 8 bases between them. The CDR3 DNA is TGTGCCAGCTCACCAACCCTGGGCACTGAAGCTTTCTTT. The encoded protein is CASSPTLGTEAFF. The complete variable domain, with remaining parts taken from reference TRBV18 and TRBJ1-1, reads NAGVMQNPRHLVRRRGQEARLRCSPMKGHSHVYWYRQLPEEGLKFMVYLQKENIIDESGMPKERFSAEFPKEGPSILRIQQVVRGDSAAYFCASSPTLGTEAFFGQGTRLTVV.

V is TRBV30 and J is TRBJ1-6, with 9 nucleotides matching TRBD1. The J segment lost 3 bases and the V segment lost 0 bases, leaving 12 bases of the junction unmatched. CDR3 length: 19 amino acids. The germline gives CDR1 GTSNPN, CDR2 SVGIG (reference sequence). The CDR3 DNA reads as TGTGCCTGGAGTGTACTGAGTTGGACAGGGGCCAACTATAATTCACCCCTCCACTTT. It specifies CAWSVLSWTGANYNSPLHF.

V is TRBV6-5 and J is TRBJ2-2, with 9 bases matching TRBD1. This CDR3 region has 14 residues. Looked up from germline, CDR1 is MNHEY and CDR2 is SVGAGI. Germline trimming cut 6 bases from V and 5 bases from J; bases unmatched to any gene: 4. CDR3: CASSAGQGTGELFF. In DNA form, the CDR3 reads TGTGCCAGCAGCGCCGGACAGGGGACCGGGGAGCTGTTTTTT.

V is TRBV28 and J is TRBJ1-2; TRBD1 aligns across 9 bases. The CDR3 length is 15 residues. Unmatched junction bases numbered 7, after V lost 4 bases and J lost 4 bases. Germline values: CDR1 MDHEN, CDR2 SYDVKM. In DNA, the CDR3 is TGTGCCAGCAGTTCCCTACAGGGGGCGAGCTATGGCTACACCTTC. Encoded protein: CASSSLQGASYGYTF.

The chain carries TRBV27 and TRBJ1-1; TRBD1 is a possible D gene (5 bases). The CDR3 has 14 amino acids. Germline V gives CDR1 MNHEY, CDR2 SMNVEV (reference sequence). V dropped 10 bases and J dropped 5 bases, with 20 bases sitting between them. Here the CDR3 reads CATRRGVGDTEAFF. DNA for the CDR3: TGTGCCACCAGGAGGGGAGTAGGGGATACTGAAGCTTTCTTT.

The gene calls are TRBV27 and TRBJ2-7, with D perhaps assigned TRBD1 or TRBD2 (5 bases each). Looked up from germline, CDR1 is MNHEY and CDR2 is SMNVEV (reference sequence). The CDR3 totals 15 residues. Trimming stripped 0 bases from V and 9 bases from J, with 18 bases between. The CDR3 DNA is TGTGCCAGCAGTTTATCGAGACGGGGCTACGAGCGGCAGTACTTC. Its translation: CASSLSRRGYERQYF.

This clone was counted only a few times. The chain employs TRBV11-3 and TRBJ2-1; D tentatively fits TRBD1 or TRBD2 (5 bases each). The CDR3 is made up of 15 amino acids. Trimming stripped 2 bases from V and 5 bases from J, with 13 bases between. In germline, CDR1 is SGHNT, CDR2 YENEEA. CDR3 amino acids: CASSLRDQDHNEQFF. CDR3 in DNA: TGTGCCAGCAGCTTAAGGGACCAAGATCACAATGAGCAGTTCTTC.

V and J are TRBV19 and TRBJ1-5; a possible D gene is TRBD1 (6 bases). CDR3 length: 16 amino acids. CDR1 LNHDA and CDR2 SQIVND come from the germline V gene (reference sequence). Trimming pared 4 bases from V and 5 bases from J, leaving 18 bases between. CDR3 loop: CASSTTPDSRYQPQHF. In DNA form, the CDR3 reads TGTGCCAGTAGTACGACACCGGACAGTAGGTATCAGCCCCAGCATTTT.